The next 17 T cell receptor beta chains were all read from a single sample in a study of OX40 agonist ivuxolimab in advanced cancers. Generated by immunoSEQ multiplex PCR, the TCRdb table keeps only in-frame clones and is missing some. The sample lists some 50,000 clones; roughly 80% were seen once. The specimen was CD4+ or CD8+ T cells sorted from blood, collected in a trial of the OX40 agonist ivuxolimab. Receptors were obtained from an adult with an advanced solid tumor such as melanoma, head and neck, liver or kidney cancer.

This rearrangement joins TRBV2 to TRBJ2-3; TRBD2 matches 9 bases. The CDR3 length is 16 residues. Germline lookup yields CDR1 SNHLY and CDR2 FYNNEI. Unmatched junction bases numbered 8, after V lost 6 bases and J lost 1 base. CDR3 amino acids: CASRAEGLAGTDTQYF. CDR3 DNA sequence: TGTGCCAGCAGGGCCGAGGGACTAGCAGGCACAGATACGCAGTATTTT.

The chain has TRBV7-2 and TRBJ2-7, with D unclear. The germline V and J ends were trimmed by 2 bases and 0 bases, with 11 bases remaining between them. The CDR3 runs to 15 residues. The germline V gene encodes CDR1 SGHTA and CDR2 FQGNSA. CDR3 coding DNA: TGTGCCAGCAGCTTATCTGACGTCAGCTCCTACGAGCAGTACTTC. This encodes CASSLSDVSSYEQYF.

The CDR3 loop reads CASRRTGGTYEQYF. In nucleotides, the CDR3 is TGCGCCAGCAGAAGGACAGGGGGAACCTACGAGCAGTACTTC. The chain joins TRBV5-1 to TRBJ2-7, with TRBD1 matching over 10 bases. CDR3 size: 14 residues. CDR1 and CDR2 from the germline V gene are SGHRS and YFSETQ. With 5 bases clipped from V and 2 bases from J, the junction kept 4 bases outside the gene matches. The full variable domain, completed using reference TRBV5-1 and TRBJ2-7, is KAGVTQTPRYLIKTRGQQVTLSCSPISGHRSVSWYQQTPGQGLQFLFEYFSETQRNKGNFPGRFSGRQFSNSRSEMNVSTLELGDSALYLCASRRTGGTYEQYFGPGTRLTVT.

This clone showed up just a few times. V is TRBV7-2 and J is TRBJ1-1; 7 nucleotides agree with TRBD1. Germline V gives CDR1 SGHTA, CDR2 FQGNSA. The ends lost 8 bases at V and 6 bases at J; junction bases unmatched: 9. The CDR3 contains 13 residues. CDR3: CASRKTGVAEAFF. DNA for the CDR3: TGTGCCAGCCGAAAAACAGGGGTTGCTGAAGCTTTCTTT.

The chain joins TRBV5-4 to TRBJ2-7; D assignment may be TRBD1 or TRBD2 (6 bases each). The length of the CDR3 is 15 residues. CDR1 is SGHNT, CDR2 YYREEE, per germline (reference sequence). V gave up 1 base and J gave up 4 bases, with 15 bases separating them. CDR3 nucleotides: TGTGCCAGCAGCTTGCCGGGGGCAGAGGGATACGAGCAGTACTTC. Translated: CASSLPGAEGYEQYF.

The chain is built from TRBV5-6 and TRBJ2-1; no reliable D call. Germline V gene lookup returns CDR1 SGHDT and CDR2 YYEEEE. Trimming pared 5 bases from V and 12 bases from J, leaving 18 bases between. The CDR3 loop spans 13 amino acids. CDR3 DNA sequence: TGTGCCAGCAGAAGGATAGGGCCTGAACGGCAGTTCTTC. Protein product: CASRRIGPERQFF.

V usage is TRBV7-2 and J usage is TRBJ2-6; TRBD1 agrees at 9 bases. Unmatched junction bases numbered 6, after V lost 6 bases and J lost 3 bases. Looked up from germline, CDR1 is SGHTA and CDR2 is FQGNSA. CDR3 length: 16 amino acids. The CDR3 DNA is TGTGCCAGCAGTGTTACAGGGGGCTATGGGGCCAACGTCCTGACTTTC. It encodes CASSVTGGYGANVLTF.

This clone is a singleton in its sample. V and J are TRBV9 and TRBJ2-1; 7 bases are a match to TRBD2. The CDR3 is 15 amino acids. Germline loops: CDR1 SGDLS, CDR2 YYNGEE. The V and J ends lost 7 bases and 5 bases, in that order; junction bases with no gene match: 12. CDR3: CASGTGTTNHNEQFF. Written as DNA, the CDR3 is TGTGCCAGCGGAACCGGGACTACCAATCACAATGAGCAGTTCTTC.

The chain combines TRBV4-1 with TRBJ2-5, with TRBD1 as a possible D gene (6 bases). Germline CDR1 MGHRA, CDR2 YSYEKL. Trimming took 4 bases from V and 5 from J, leaving 11 bases between them. The CDR3 has 13 amino acids. CDR3 in DNA: TGCGCCAGCAGCCTTGAGGGGGAGGAGACCCAGTACTTC. Its protein product is CASSLEGEETQYF.

As for this clone: A far bigger clonotype differs at one base, so this is likely a read error. The same CDR3 also results from other DNA sequences found in this sample. This rearrangement joins TRBV4-1 to TRBJ2-7, with a tentative D call TRBD1 (5 bases). V lost 0 bases, J lost 4 bases, and 16 bases lay in between. In germline, CDR1 is MGHRA, CDR2 YSYEKL. This CDR3 is 16 amino acids long. CDR3 coding DNA: TGCGCCAGCAGCCAAGATTACAATTTGGCAGGGTACGAGCAGTACTTC. Protein sequence: CASSQDYNLAGYEQYF.

The chain couples TRBV28 to TRBJ2-5; 10 bases fit TRBD1. J was trimmed by 4 bases and V by 6 bases; bases with no gene match: 2. Germline loops: CDR1 MDHEN, CDR2 SYDVKM. The CDR3 consists of 13 residues. The CDR3 loop reads CASRGTGVETQYF. CDR3 DNA: TGTGCCAGCAGGGGGACAGGGGTAGAGACCCAGTACTTC.

This clone was picked up one time. The V and J genes are TRBV30 and TRBJ1-2; D gene ambiguous. V lost 0 bases, J lost 5 bases, and 16 bases lay in between. The germline CDR1 and CDR2 sequences are GTSNPN and SVGIG (reference sequence). CDR3 length: 15 amino acids. This chain's CDR3 is CAWSVRGNLWYGYTF. The CDR3 DNA reads as TGTGCCTGGAGTGTACGGGGTAATTTGTGGTATGGCTACACCTTC.

This chain links TRBV11-3 with TRBJ1-4; weak D call: TRBD1 (5 bases). Germline-derived CDR1 and CDR2 are SGHNT and YENEEA. The CDR3 consists of 15 residues. V was pared by 5 bases and J by 8 bases, with 18 bases between. CDR3 sequence reads: CASSPRGTLREKLFF. CDR3 nucleotide sequence: TGTGCCAGCAGCCCCCGAGGGACTTTGAGAGAAAAACTGTTTTTT.

The chain joins TRBV11-3 to TRBJ2-7; D is uncertain. Germline-derived CDR1 and CDR2 are SGHNT and YENEEA. CDR3 length equals 14 residues. The germline V and J ends were trimmed by 5 bases and 3 bases, with 14 bases remaining between them. The DNA of the CDR3 is TGTGCCAGCAGCCCCCACGTCCTGGACTACGAGCAGTACTTC. It encodes CASSPHVLDYEQYF.

This clone showed up just once. This chain links TRBV7-6 with TRBJ2-7, with 8 bases matching TRBD2. The CDR3 loop spans 16 amino acids. Germline lookup yields CDR1 SGHVS and CDR2 FNYEAQ. Trimming cost V 1 base and J 7 bases; bases outside gene matches: 12. The CDR3 nucleotides read TGTGCCAGCAGCTTAGAGGCTAGCGGGCCTCAGGGGGAGCAGTACTTC. The encoded protein is CASSLEASGPQGEQYF. Based on the CDR3 plus reference TRBV7-6 and TRBJ2-7, the full variable domain is GAGVSQSPRYKVTKRGQDVALRCDPISGHVSLYWYRQALGQGPEFLTYFNYEAQQDKSGLPNDRFSAERPEGSISTLTIQRTEQRDSAMYRCASSLEASGPQGEQYFGPGTRLTVT.

V usage is TRBV11-2 and J usage is TRBJ2-5; no clear D gene. The CDR3 spans 15 residues. The germline V gene encodes CDR1 SGHAT and CDR2 FQNNGV. V was pared by 6 bases and J by 2 bases, with 16 bases between. The CDR3 DNA sequence: TGTGCCAGCAGGTACAATGGGGTGCTACAAGAGACCCAGTACTTC. It is translated as CASRYNGVLQETQYF. Variable domain in full (rest from reference TRBV11-2 and TRBJ2-5): EAGVAQSPRYKIIEKRQSVAFWCNPISGHATLYWYQQILGQGPKLLIQFQNNGVVDDSQLPKDRFSAERLKGVDSTLKIQPAKLEDSAVYLCASRYNGVLQETQYFGPGTRLLVL.

This clone was detected only a few times. The chain has TRBV6-5 and TRBJ1-1, with 10 bases matching TRBD1. Trimming removed 6 bases from V and 9 bases from J; junction bases left unmatched: 10. CDR1 and CDR2 from the germline V gene are MNHEY and SVGAGI. This CDR3 has 14 residues. The CDR3 nucleotides are TGTGCCAGCAGCCCCGGGACAGGGGATGATAAAGCTTTCTTT. Its protein product is CASSPGTGDDKAFF.